This TCR beta chain is drawn from a study of T cell repertoires in cytomegalovirus infection. Looking at the study overall: Evidence of both CMV infection and a matching HLA type came from public TCR beta signatures.

TCRdb reprocessed the reads with MiXCR, giving one entry per CDR3 protein. The repertoire holds about 490,000 distinct CDR3 sequences, with approximately 15% as singletons. This receptor was identified in a human donor in good health (CMV status not recorded). Some clones in this sample may be carry-over from other donors' samples. Specimen: CD8+ T cells from PBMCs.

The DNA of the CDR3 is TGTGCCAGCAGCCCCGTCGGGAGGAACACTGAAGCTTTCTTT. Protein: CASSPVGRNTEAFF. The rearrangement links TRBV5-5 to TRBJ1-1; D remains ambiguous. Per germline, CDR1 SGHKS and CDR2 YYEKEE (reference sequence). V lost 4 bases and J lost 1, with 11 bases in between. This CDR3 is 14 amino acids long.